The 12 T cell receptor beta chains below come from one sample, sequenced in a study of CD8+CD57+ T cells in acquired aplastic anemia. The authors sequenced patients whose flow cytometry had shown CD8+CD57+ cell expansion. Researchers used genomic DNA as the template to profile TCR beta VDJ and CDR3. TCRdb ran MiXCR on the reads and lists one entry per CDR3 protein. The sample has over 150,000 distinct CDR3 sequences, 50% to 65% seen once; the top ten hold about 39%. Sequencing input: sorted CD4+, CD8+, or CD8+CD57+ T cells (not recorded which) from PBMCs. Receptors were obtained from a human donor with aplastic anemia.

V and J are TRBV7-9 and TRBJ2-3; D is unresolved. From germline, CDR1 is SEHNR and CDR2 FQNEAQ (reference sequence). V lost 6 bases and J lost 1, with 17 bases in between. This CDR3 spans 16 amino acids. CDR3 DNA: TGTGCCAGCAGTCACAACTACCCCCAACGCACAGATACGCAGTATTTT. It specifies CASSHNYPQRTDTQYF.

This chain links TRBV7-9 with TRBJ1-1, with D possibly matching TRBD1 (5 bases). The CDR3 covers 15 residues. Trimming left V 5 bases short and J 6 bases short, with 19 bases between. The germline V gene has CDR1 SEHNR and CDR2 FQNEAQ (reference sequence). CDR3 nucleotide sequence: TGTGCCAGCAGCCTCGCGCAGGGTCGAAACCCTGAAGCTTTCTTT. As protein: CASSLAQGRNPEAFF.

The chain recombines TRBV24-1 with TRBJ2-5; weak D call: TRBD1 (6 bases). The CDR3 totals 14 residues. With 2 bases removed from V and 2 bases from J, the gap between germline ends came to 8 bases. CDR1 and CDR2 from the germline V gene are KGHDR and SFDVKD. The chain's CDR3 is CATSDWDKQETQYF. The DNA for the CDR3 is TGTGCCACCAGTGATTGGGACAAACAAGAGACCCAGTACTTC.

The chain joins TRBV5-8 to TRBJ1-1; TRBD1 might be the D (5 bases). This CDR3 has 17 residues. Germline loops: CDR1 SGHTS, CDR2 YDEGEE. The germline V and J ends were trimmed by 2 bases and 2 bases, with 19 bases remaining between them. DNA for the CDR3: TGTGCCAGCAGCTTATACTCCCTGTGGGGGATAAACACTGAAGCTTTCTTT. This sequence encodes CASSLYSLWGINTEAFF.

Ten or more counts support this clonotype. This rearrangement joins TRBV4-2 to TRBJ2-3; D remains ambiguous. Trimming removed 1 base at V and 2 bases at J, with 10 bases between. The germline CDR1 and CDR2 sequences are LGHNA and YNFKEQ. This CDR3 has 15 residues. CDR3 DNA: TGTGCCAGCAGCCAAGGTGGGCGGCCCACAGATACGCAGTATTTT. It encodes CASSQGGRPTDTQYF.

This clonotype was seen repeatedly, ten times or more. The chain joins TRBV9 to TRBJ2-5; D tentatively reads TRBD1 or TRBD2 (7 bases each). CDR1 is SGDLS, CDR2 YYNGEE, per germline. The V end was cut by 5 bases, the J end by 4 bases, with 18 bases between. This CDR3 spans 15 amino acids. The CDR3 DNA sequence: TGTGCCAGCAGTGTACTTCCAGGGGGGGCAGAGACCCAGTACTTC. Amino acid sequence: CASSVLPGGAETQYF.

The genes are TRBV29-1 and TRBJ1-4; D call uncertain. The germline V gene encodes CDR1 SQVTM and CDR2 ANQGSEA. V was pared by 0 bases and J by 6 bases, with 11 bases between. This CDR3 has 14 residues. The CDR3 bases are TGCAGCGTTGAAGAGTGGGGTGGTGATGAAAAACTGTTTTTT. The encoded protein is CSVEEWGGDEKLFF.

Ten or more counts support this clonotype. The V gene is TRBV7-9, the J gene TRBJ2-3; 7 nucleotides line up with TRBD1. Losses at the gene ends were 3 bases for V and 2 bases for J; bases not matched to a gene: 5. This CDR3 spans 15 amino acids. In germline, CDR1 is SEHNR, CDR2 FQNEAQ (reference sequence). DNA of the CDR3: TGTGCCAGCAGCTTGACAGGGACCATCACAGATACGCAGTATTTT. It is translated as CASSLTGTITDTQYF.

The count of this clonotype is one. The CDR3 sequence is CAISEVQGDNEQFF. The CDR3 bases are TGTGCCATCAGTGAAGTACAGGGAGACAATGAGCAGTTCTTC. V gene TRBV10-3 combines with J gene TRBJ2-1, with D possibly being TRBD1 (6 bases). V lost 3 bases and J 5 bases, leaving 11 bases between the germline ends. This CDR3 contains 14 residues. Germline V gene data show CDR1 as ENHRY and CDR2 as SYGVKD.

The chain carries TRBV12-3 or TRBV12-4 and TRBJ2-5; 7 positions agree with TRBD1. The CDR3 runs to 14 residues. V shed 6 bases and J 0 bases; nucleotides not matched to a gene: 4. The CDR3 nucleotides are TGTGCCAGCAGCGTGGGACAGCACCAAGAGACCCAGTACTTC. It specifies CASSVGQHQETQYF.

A single count supports this clonotype. A much larger clone lies a single base off, so this may be a read error. The CDR3 region has the DNA TGTGCCAGCAGCTTAGATTGGTGCAGGGGAATCGGAAACACCATATATTTT. Protein product: CASSLDWCRGIGNTIYF. This chain links TRBV11-2 with TRBJ1-3; TRBD1 is a possible D gene (6 bases). Germline V lookup: CDR1 SGHAT, CDR2 FQNNGV. Trimming cost V 0 bases and J 4 bases, with 16 bases left between them. This CDR3 spans 17 amino acids.

The chain recombines TRBV7-9 with TRBJ2-5, with no clear D. Germline V CDR1 and CDR2: SEHNR, FQNEAQ (reference sequence). Between the trimmed V and J ends, which lost 4 bases and 2 bases, there was a span of 14 bases. The CDR3 length is 15 residues. The chain's CDR3 is CASSYALLGQETQYF. CDR3 coding DNA: TGTGCCAGCAGCTATGCCCTATTGGGGCAAGAGACCCAGTACTTC.